Included here is one T cell receptor beta chain sequence, with context. Its target is not known. The entry originates in a study of Ad26.COV2.S vaccination and SARS-CoV-2 variants. Study-wide findings and caveats: Among vaccine recipients, spike-specific TCR breadth exceeded that of placebo recipients. The study found similar non-spike TCR breadth in vaccine and placebo recipients. Possible underestimation of total T cell responses by the TCR breadth and depth analyses was noted.

V was pared by 3 bases and J by 3 bases, with 3 bases of the junction left unmatched. CDR3 length equals 14 residues. CDR1 is LGHNA, CDR2 YSLEER, per germline. Measured with immunoSEQ multiplex PCR; TCRdb has only the in-frame clones, and not every one. The sample includes 75,000 to 100,000 clones, approximately 82% of them seen just once. This specimen was peripheral blood, taken after recovery from COVID-19. J is TRBJ2-7 and V is TRBV4-3; 9 bases fit TRBD1. This TCR was recovered from a human donor who had recovered from COVID-19. For the CDR3, the DNA is TGCGCCAGCAGCCAGTGGACAGGGGTCTACGAGCAGTACTTC. It translates to CASSQWTGVYEQYF.